A single sample is the source of the 30 T cell receptor beta chains below, sequenced in a study of CD8 T cells in ankylosing spondylitis. Via MiXCR, TCRdb re-called the 5' RACE reads, giving one row per CDR3 protein. The sample has 350,000 to 450,000 distinct CDR3 sequences, approximately 22% seen once. Input material: blood, either unsorted or a sorted T cell fraction (not recorded which). The receptors shown here come from a male donor with ankylosing spondylitis or in good health (not recorded which).

The chain joins TRBV3-1 to TRBJ1-1; D call uncertain. Germline V gene lookup returns CDR1 LGHDT and CDR2 YNNKEL (reference sequence). The CDR3 contains 15 residues. Between the trimmed V and J ends, which lost 7 bases and 0 bases, there was a span of 15 bases. The CDR3 DNA follows: TGTGCCAGCACCGGAGGACCGGAGATGAACACTGAAGCTTTCTTT. The encoded protein is CASTGGPEMNTEAFF.

In this sample, this clonotype turned up a few times. The gene calls are TRBV7-9 and TRBJ2-1; perhaps TRBD2 as D (6 bases). V lost 0 bases and J lost 2, with 11 bases in between. Germline CDR1 and CDR2: SEHNR and FQNEAQ (reference sequence). The CDR3 sequence is 16 residues long. CDR3 residues: CASSLAGGLTYNEQFF. CDR3 bases: TGTGCCAGCAGCTTAGCGGGGGGACTCACCTACAATGAGCAGTTCTTC. The whole variable domain, filled in from reference TRBV7-9 and TRBJ2-1, reads DTGVSQNPRHKITKRGQNVTFRCDPISEHNRLYWYRQTLGQGPEFLTYFQNEAQLEKSRLLSDRFSAERPKGSFSTLEIQRTEQGDSAMYLCASSLAGGLTYNEQFFGPGTRLTVL.

This clonotype was seen a handful of times. This chain joins TRBV5-4 and TRBJ2-5; TRBD1 aligns across 8 bases. Germline V gene lookup returns CDR1 SGHNT and CDR2 YYREEE (reference sequence). V lost 3 bases and J lost 5; bases outside the gene matches: 6. There are 14 residues in the CDR3. The CDR3 reads CASSWQGALETQYF. As DNA, the CDR3 is TGTGCCAGCAGCTGGCAGGGGGCGCTGGAGACCCAGTACTTC.

This chain connects TRBV5-5 to TRBJ1-5; TRBD1 matches 11 bases. The CDR3 is made up of 15 amino acids. The junction had 5 bases not matched to a gene; V was cut back by 0 bases and J by 9 bases. Germline CDR1 and CDR2: SGHKS and YYEKEE (reference sequence). The CDR3 nucleotides read TGTGCCAGCAGCTTGGAGGACAGGGGGCTTTGGCCCCAGCATTTT. Its protein is CASSLEDRGLWPQHF.

This clonotype appeared a few times. The J gene is TRBJ2-3, the V gene TRBV5-6; D is ambiguous. This CDR3 has 16 amino acids. V shed 4 bases and J shed 0 bases, with 15 bases lying between them. Germline V gene data show CDR1 as SGHDT and CDR2 as YYEEEE. CDR3 nucleotides: TGTGCCAGCAGCGCCCGGGCCGAGTCTAGCACAGATACGCAGTATTTT. Residues: CASSARAESSTDTQYF. Full variable domain (outside the CDR3, taken from reference TRBV5-6 and TRBJ2-3): DAGVTQSPTHLIKTRGQQVTLRCSPKSGHDTVSWYQQALGQGPQFIFQYYEEEERQRGNFPDRFSGHQFPNYSSELNVNALLLGDSALYLCASSARAESSTDTQYFGPGTRLTVL.

This clonotype has just a few counts. V and J are TRBV29-1 and TRBJ2-7; D call uncertain. V was clipped by 6 bases and J by 0 bases, with 12 bases between them. The CDR3 is 13 amino acids. Germline loops: CDR1 SQVTM, CDR2 ANQGSEA. CDR3: CSVADFYSYEQYF. DNA of the CDR3: TGCAGCGTGGCAGACTTCTACTCCTACGAGCAGTACTTC.

This chain joins TRBV12-3 or TRBV12-4 and TRBJ2-3; D may correspond to TRBD1 or TRBD2 (6 bases each). This CDR3 has 16 amino acids. Trimming left V 7 bases short and J 4 bases short, with 21 bases between. In DNA form, the CDR3 reads TGTGCCAGCATCCCGGACGTGCTTCGGGGGCCAGATACGCAGTATTTT. Translated, it gives CASIPDVLRGPDTQYF.

The chain uses TRBV6-5 and TRBJ2-7, with 7 bases lining up with TRBD2. The germline V gene has CDR1 MNHEY and CDR2 SVGAGI. The trim removed 0 bases at V and 3 bases at J, leaving 8 bases unmatched. This CDR3 comprises 16 residues. This CDR3 reads CASSYSGLGVLYEQYF. CDR3 sequence (DNA): TGTGCCAGCAGTTACTCCGGACTAGGGGTCCTCTACGAGCAGTACTTC.

A few counts support this clonotype. This chain connects TRBV6-5 to TRBJ2-1; D perhaps matches TRBD1 (5 bases). Between the trimmed V and J ends, which lost 2 bases and 11 bases, there was a span of 13 bases. The CDR3 runs 13 residues. Germline V gene lookup returns CDR1 MNHEY and CDR2 SVGAGI. In DNA form, the CDR3 reads TGTGCCAGCAGTTACGAGGAAGGGGATAAGCAGTTCTTC. As protein: CASSYEEGDKQFF.

The chain carries TRBV5-1 and TRBJ2-3; the match to TRBD1 covers 7 bases. V shed 3 bases and J 2 bases; nucleotides not matched to a gene: 6. Germline CDR1 SGHRS, CDR2 YFSETQ. The CDR3 spans 15 residues. In DNA, the CDR3 is TGCGCCAGCAGCTCTGGGACAGCCTACACAGATACGCAGTATTTT. Protein product: CASSSGTAYTDTQYF.

This clonotype was picked up a small number of times. The V call is TRBV7-8, the J call TRBJ2-2; D not resolved. The length of the CDR3 is 13 residues. Germline CDR1 and CDR2: SGHVS and FQNEAQ. The germline V and J ends were trimmed by 7 bases and 4 bases, with 10 bases remaining between them. The CDR3 bases are TGTGCCAGCATCTACCCCCCCACCGGGGAGCTGTTTTTT. This sequence encodes CASIYPPTGELFF.

This clonotype appeared a few times. The V call is TRBV27, the J call TRBJ2-5; D is undetermined. The CDR3 totals 14 residues. Looked up from germline, CDR1 is MNHEY and CDR2 is SMNVEV (reference sequence). Deletions cut 0 bases from V and 5 bases from J, with 10 bases between. The CDR3 sequence: CASSLSNPGETQYF. Here the CDR3 DNA reads TGTGCCAGCAGTTTATCGAATCCAGGCGAGACCCAGTACTTC.

This clonotype was recorded only once. The chain is built from TRBV3-1 and TRBJ2-1, with D hard to call. The CDR3 contains 16 residues. V gave up 3 bases and J gave up 0 bases, with 12 bases separating them. In germline, CDR1 is LGHDT, CDR2 YNNKEL (reference sequence). As DNA, the CDR3 is TGTGCCAGCAGCCATTTTTCTCAAAGCTCCTACAATGAGCAGTTCTTC. Amino acids: CASSHFSQSSYNEQFF.

This chain links TRBV6-5 with TRBJ2-1, with a weak D call TRBD2 (6 bases). The V and J ends lost 2 bases and 0 bases respectively, with 8 bases between them. This CDR3 has 15 amino acids. The V gene's germline CDR1 is MNHEY and CDR2 SVGAGI. The CDR3 protein is CASSYGTPSYNEQFF. CDR3 DNA sequence: TGTGCCAGCAGTTACGGGACTCCCTCCTACAATGAGCAGTTCTTC.

This clonotype was counted between two and nine times. The chain has TRBV5-1 and TRBJ2-7, with D perhaps matching TRBD2 (6 bases). CDR1 and CDR2 from the germline V gene are SGHRS and YFSETQ. The germline V and J ends were trimmed by 4 bases and 3 bases, with 20 bases remaining between them. This CDR3 region has 16 residues. The CDR3 is CASSGEVVSEGYEQYF. The CDR3 DNA reads TGCGCCAGCAGCGGGGAGGTAGTCTCGGAGGGCTACGAGCAGTACTTC.

In its sample, this clonotype was seen a few times. The chain has TRBV6-1 and TRBJ1-1; D remains ambiguous. The CDR3 is 16 amino acids. Per the germline V gene, CDR1 is MNHNS and CDR2 is SASEGT. The ends were cut back, 6 bases at V and 2 bases at J, with 19 bases in the middle. The CDR3 DNA is TGTGCCAGCAGCCTATCTCCTAGTCAGAGAAACACTGAAGCTTTCTTT. Translation: CASSLSPSQRNTEAFF.

This chain connects TRBV11-2 to TRBJ2-5; a weak D match, TRBD2 (5 bases). Germline V lookup: CDR1 SGHAT, CDR2 FQNNGV. The CDR3 runs 14 residues. Trimming took 3 bases from V and 0 from J, leaving 8 bases between them. The CDR3 region is CASSFISDQETQYF. The CDR3, as DNA: TGTGCCAGCAGCTTTATTAGCGACCAAGAGACCCAGTACTTC.

The chain employs TRBV10-1 and TRBJ2-7; D may be TRBD1 or TRBD2 (5 bases each). V shed 3 bases and J shed 4 bases, with 16 bases lying between them. This CDR3 spans 15 amino acids. The germline gives CDR1 WNHNN, CDR2 SYGVQD (reference sequence). In DNA form, the CDR3 reads TGCGCCAGCAGTGAAGGGCCGGGGCGCGGGTACGAGCAGTACTTC. Translated, it gives CASSEGPGRGYEQYF.

This clonotype has a handful of counts. This sequence joins TRBV20-1 and TRBJ1-1, with D possibly matching TRBD1 (6 bases). From germline, CDR1 is DFQATT and CDR2 SNEGSKA (reference sequence). V shed 6 bases and J shed 0 bases, with 14 bases lying between them. This CDR3 region has 14 residues. The DNA of the CDR3 is TGCAGTGCCTCGGACAGTACCATGAACACTGAAGCTTTCTTT. It translates to CSASDSTMNTEAFF.

The V gene is TRBV7-9, the J gene TRBJ2-2; 11 bases are a match to TRBD2. CDR3 length: 16 amino acids. Germline CDR1 and CDR2: SEHNR and FQNEAQ (reference sequence). V trimming: 5 bases; J trimming: 3 bases; junction bases outside the gene matches: 5. The CDR3 spells CASSPTSGVYTGELFF. As DNA, the CDR3 is TGTGCCAGCAGCCCGACTAGCGGGGTTTACACCGGGGAGCTGTTTTTT. Combining the CDR3 with reference TRBV7-9 and TRBJ2-2 gives the whole variable domain DTGVSQNPRHKITKRGQNVTFRCDPISEHNRLYWYRQTLGQGPEFLTYFQNEAQLEKSRLLSDRFSAERPKGSFSTLEIQRTEQGDSAMYLCASSPTSGVYTGELFFGEGSRLTVL.

This clonotype appeared many times. The chain employs TRBV6-1 and TRBJ2-3; D gene ambiguous. This CDR3 has 15 amino acids. V was cut by 0 bases and J by 3 bases, with 10 bases left in between. Germline V CDR1 and CDR2: MNHNS, SASEGT. The CDR3 bases are TGTGCCAGCAGTGAAGCTTTGAGAGCTACAGATACGCAGTATTTT. Translating it yields CASSEALRATDTQYF.

This clonotype appeared once. This chain uses TRBV5-6 with TRBJ2-5; no clear D. This CDR3 is 14 amino acids long. In germline, CDR1 is SGHDT, CDR2 YYEEEE. The V end was cut by 0 bases, the J end by 2 bases, with 8 bases between. In DNA, the CDR3 is TGTGCCAGCAGCTTGGGCCGATCTCAAGAGACCCAGTACTTC. This sequence encodes CASSLGRSQETQYF.

V usage is TRBV11-2 and J usage is TRBJ1-3; D is unresolved. From germline, CDR1 is SGHAT and CDR2 FQNNGV. The CDR3 spans 15 residues. The germline V and J ends were trimmed by 0 bases and 0 bases, with 6 bases remaining between them. The CDR3 DNA reads as TGTGCCAGCAGCTTAGATTCATCCTCTGGAAACACCATATATTTT. This translates into CASSLDSSSGNTIYF.

In its sample, this clonotype was seen a few times. This sequence joins TRBV7-2 and TRBJ2-3, with TRBD2 matching 9 bases. Germline loops: CDR1 SGHTA, CDR2 FQGNSA. The CDR3 covers 17 residues. The V gene end was trimmed by 1 base and the J gene end by 6 bases; junction bases not matched to a gene: 11. Here the CDR3 DNA reads TGTGCCAGCAGCTTAGGTCCGGCTAGCGGGGATGTGGATACGCAGTATTTT. Residues: CASSLGPASGDVDTQYF.

This clonotype has only a few counts. The rearrangement uses TRBV7-9 and TRBJ2-1; 8 nucleotides line up with TRBD1. J was trimmed by 6 bases and V by 5 bases; bases with no gene match: 9. The length of the CDR3 is 15 residues. The germline gives CDR1 SEHNR, CDR2 FQNEAQ (reference sequence). The CDR3 DNA reads as TGTGCCAGCAGCCCACCGGACAGGGAAGGCAATGAGCAGTTCTTC. Translated: CASSPPDREGNEQFF. Using reference TRBV7-9 and TRBJ2-1 for the parts outside the CDR3, the full variable domain is DTGVSQNPRHKITKRGQNVTFRCDPISEHNRLYWYRQTLGQGPEFLTYFQNEAQLEKSRLLSDRFSAERPKGSFSTLEIQRTEQGDSAMYLCASSPPDREGNEQFFGPGTRLTVL.

This chain links TRBV6-4 with TRBJ2-1, with a weak D call TRBD2 (5 bases). Germline V gene lookup returns CDR1 MRHNA and CDR2 SNTAGT. V dropped 4 bases and J dropped 7 bases, with 14 bases sitting between them. This CDR3 comprises 14 residues. The CDR3 spells CASSAHGEGNEQFF. The DNA for the CDR3 is TGTGCCAGCAGTGCCCATGGTGAGGGAAATGAGCAGTTCTTC.

This clonotype was seen a few times. The chain links TRBV3-1 to TRBJ2-7, with D possibly being TRBD2 (5 bases). V dropped 4 bases and J dropped 3 bases, with 19 bases sitting between them. Per germline, CDR1 LGHDT and CDR2 YNNKEL (reference sequence). The CDR3 length is 16 residues. The CDR3 nucleotides read TGTGCCAGCAGCCTTCTCCCCTATACCGAGGGCTACGAGCAGTACTTC. This codes for CASSLLPYTEGYEQYF.

The table lists this clonotype with a few counts. The rearrangement links TRBV7-9 to TRBJ2-1; D tentatively fits TRBD1 or TRBD2 (5 bases each). Germline V gene sequence: CDR1 SEHNR, CDR2 FQNEAQ (reference sequence). CDR3 length equals 15 residues. Deletions cut 5 bases from V and 8 bases from J, with 19 bases between. CDR3 protein: CASSHPGTASYEQFF. CDR3 in DNA: TGTGCCAGCAGCCACCCCGGGACGGCCTCCTATGAGCAGTTCTTC. Full variable domain (rest looked up from reference TRBV7-9 and TRBJ2-1): DTGVSQNPRHKITKRGQNVTFRCDPISEHNRLYWYRQTLGQGPEFLTYFQNEAQLEKSRLLSDRFSAERPKGSFSTLEIQRTEQGDSAMYLCASSHPGTASYEQFFGPGTRLTVL.

The J gene is TRBJ2-3, the V gene TRBV20-1; tentatively, D is TRBD2 (5 bases). The germline V gene has CDR1 DFQATT and CDR2 SNEGSKA (reference sequence). Trimming took 4 bases from V and 4 from J, leaving 27 bases between them. The CDR3 length is 18 residues. CDR3 nucleotides: TGCAGTGCTAAGTCTCCCGGATTAGAGGGCGAAGTAGCAGATACGCAGTATTTT. It is translated as CSAKSPGLEGEVADTQYF.

The V gene is TRBV7-8, the J gene TRBJ2-1, with 9 bases matching TRBD1. Germline V CDR1 and CDR2: SGHVS, FQNEAQ. The CDR3 runs 16 residues. V shed 3 bases and J 8 bases; nucleotides not matched to a gene: 11. The CDR3 reads CASSFPGTGSLHEQFF. The CDR3 DNA sequence: TGTGCCAGCAGCTTTCCCGGGACAGGGAGTCTTCATGAGCAGTTCTTC.